The 12 T cell receptor beta chains reported below all come from one sample, sequenced in a study of cytomegalovirus exposure and HLA in healthy donors. Use of 60 Vbeta and 13 Jbeta primers characterized the PCR. TCRdb keeps only in-frame clones here, not all; method: immunoSEQ multiplex PCR. The table includes some 150,000 clones, about four fifths detected once. The sequencing sample was made of PBMCs. All receptors come from a woman aged 25-40 years in good health and CMV-seropositive.

In its sample, this clone was seen a few times. The V and J genes are TRBV19 and TRBJ2-3; D unresolved. The CDR3 has 13 amino acids. Germline assignment: CDR1 LNHDA and CDR2 SQIVND (reference sequence). V was shortened by 6 bases and J by 3 bases, with 10 bases between the two germline ends. As DNA, the CDR3 is TGTGCCAGTAGCGAGGTTTCGACAGATACGCAGTATTTT. Translated, it gives CASSEVSTDTQYF.

Details on this clone: At the DNA level, this CDR3 is encoded by other sequences in the same sample as well. CDR3 coding DNA: TGTGCCAGCAGCTTGACTAGCAAAGTAACCGGGGAGCTGTTTTTT. This sequence encodes CASSLTSKVTGELFF. The gene calls are TRBV5-6 and TRBJ2-2, with D tentatively TRBD2 (6 bases). The CDR3 has 15 amino acids. Germline loops: CDR1 SGHDT, CDR2 YYEEEE. The V end was cut by 1 base, the J end by 5 bases, with 12 bases between. Together with reference TRBV5-6 and TRBJ2-2, the CDR3 gives the full variable domain: DAGVTQSPTHLIKTRGQQVTLRCSPKSGHDTVSWYQQALGQGPQFIFQYYEEEERQRGNFPDRFSGHQFPNYSSELNVNALLLGDSALYLCASSLTSKVTGELFFGEGSRLTVL.

In nucleotides, the CDR3 is TGTGCCAGCAGCCAAATGAGAGGGGGCGAGGAGACCCAGTACTTC. Encoded protein: CASSQMRGGEETQYF. The chain is built from TRBV4-2 and TRBJ2-5, with 7 bases fitting TRBD1. The J segment lost 5 bases and the V segment lost 2 bases, leaving 8 bases of the junction unmatched. From germline, CDR1 is LGHNA and CDR2 YNFKEQ. This CDR3 has 15 amino acids.

This clone has a handful of counts. The rearrangement joins TRBV28 to TRBJ2-4; 9 bases match TRBD1. The CDR3 sequence is 17 residues long. Germline values: CDR1 MDHEN, CDR2 SYDVKM. Trimming at V came to 6 bases and at J to 7 bases, leaving 16 bases not matched to a gene. CDR3: CASSPGTGRNHGNIQYF. The CDR3 DNA reads as TGTGCCAGCAGCCCTGGGACAGGGCGTAATCACGGCAACATTCAGTACTTC.

V gene TRBV2 combines with J gene TRBJ1-1, with unresolved D. Germline values: CDR1 SNHLY, CDR2 FYNNEI. V lost 7 bases and J 3 bases, leaving 15 bases between the germline ends. This CDR3 has 14 amino acids. In nucleotides, the CDR3 is TGTGCCAGCAATTTGGTTTTCAGTGACACTGAAGCTTTCTTT. Translation: CASNLVFSDTEAFF.

This chain links TRBV15 with TRBJ1-6, with 9 bases matching TRBD1. CDR3 size: 15 residues. Germline V gene sequence: CDR1 LNHNV, CDR2 YYDKDF (reference sequence). Trimming took 3 bases from V and 8 from J; bases not matched to a gene: 5. CDR3 nucleotide sequence: TGTGCCACCAGCAGCACAGGGGGCAAGGATTCACCCCTCCACTTT. Amino acids: CATSSTGGKDSPLHF. Supplemented by reference TRBV15 and TRBJ1-6, the full variable domain reads DAMVIQNPRYQVTQFGKPVTLSCSQTLNHNVMYWYQQKSSQAPKLLFHYYDKDFNNEADTPDNFQSRRPNTSFCFLDIRSPGLGDTAMYLCATSSTGGKDSPLHFGNGTRLTVT.

The chain carries TRBV6-5 and TRBJ1-1; a weak D match, TRBD1 (5 bases). Germline loops: CDR1 MNHEY, CDR2 SVGAGI. The CDR3 loop spans 13 amino acids. V lost 9 bases to trimming and J lost 7 bases, with 18 bases between them. The DNA for the CDR3 is TGTGCCAGTTTTACAGGCCTCAATGATGAAGCTTTCTTT. It specifies CASFTGLNDEAFF.

This chain connects TRBV7-8 to TRBJ2-7, with D unclear. Trimming took 7 bases from V and 2 from J, leaving 12 bases between them. CDR1 is SGHVS and CDR2 is FQNEAQ in the germline V gene. The CDR3 extends over 13 amino acids. The CDR3 spells CASNQKPAYEQYF. The CDR3 region has the DNA TGTGCCAGCAACCAAAAGCCGGCCTACGAGCAGTACTTC. The full variable domain, rest sourced from reference TRBV7-8 and TRBJ2-7, is GAGVSQSPRYKVAKRGQDVALRCDPISGHVSLFWYQQALGQGPEFLTYFQNEAQLDKSGLPSDRFFAERPEGSVSTLKIQRTQQEDSAVYLCASNQKPAYEQYFGPGTRLTVT.

This clone came up a few times. V is TRBV25-1 and J is TRBJ2-5, with 7 bases that match TRBD1. V lost 6 bases, J lost 4 bases, and 8 bases stayed unmatched. The CDR3 covers 14 residues. The germline gives CDR1 MGHDK, CDR2 SYGVNS. Here the CDR3 DNA reads TGTGCCAGCAGCGCTTTTGACAGGGTAGAGACCCAGTACTTC. Encoded protein: CASSAFDRVETQYF.

This clone was picked up a small number of times. This chain connects TRBV9 to TRBJ1-2; perhaps TRBD1 as D (6 bases). Germline CDR1 SGDLS, CDR2 YYNGEE. The CDR3 is 14 residues long. Between the trimmed V and J ends, which lost 4 bases and 4 bases, there was a span of 14 bases. CDR3 DNA: TGTGCCAGCAGCTCGGGGGGCCCGTCCTATGGCTACACCTTC. As protein: CASSSGGPSYGYTF.

This chain joins TRBV5-4 and TRBJ1-2; D unclear. Deletions cut 2 bases from V and 6 bases from J, with 11 bases between. The CDR3 runs 13 residues. CDR1 and CDR2 (germline): SGHNT, YYREEE (reference sequence). CDR3 sequence: CASSLRGSDGYTF. The CDR3 DNA reads TGTGCCAGCAGCTTAAGAGGGAGCGATGGCTACACCTTC.

The genes are TRBV25-1 and TRBJ2-2; 7 bases line up with TRBD2. The CDR3 contains 15 residues. The junction had 0 bases not matched to a gene; V was cut back by 1 base and J by 1 base. The germline gives CDR1 MGHDK, CDR2 SYGVNS. CDR3 region: CASSEWGGNTGELFF. CDR3 in DNA: TGTGCCAGCAGTGAATGGGGGGGGAACACCGGGGAGCTGTTTTTT.